This T cell receptor beta chain originates from a study of cytomegalovirus exposure and HLA in healthy donors. Study results and limitations: Further analysis was carried out later, and it showed several of the most significant clusters appearing linked to common viral pathogens. The study labeled 150 or so TCR beta chains cytomegalovirus-associated. Rare TCR sequences predominated, though certain public TCRs were found in many donors.

As regards this clone: The antigen remains unidentified.

It was with 60 Vbeta and 13 Jbeta primers that the PCR ran. This table comes from immunoSEQ multiplex PCR, and its TCRdb copy is limited to in-frame clones, with some not included. Of about 160,000 clones in the sample, 87% were seen once. The sequence came from a woman aged 30 to 39 in good health and CMV-seronegative. Sequencing input: PBMCs.

In DNA form, the CDR3 reads TGTGCCAGCAGCTTCCTGCCCCCATTATCGGGGGGCCACACTGAAGCTTTCTTT. This translates into CASSFLPPLSGGHTEAFF. The chain recombines TRBV13 with TRBJ1-1; a possible D gene is TRBD1 (6 bases). Trimming left V 3 bases short and J 3 bases short, with 23 bases between. In germline, CDR1 is PRHDT, CDR2 FYEKMQ (reference sequence). The CDR3 extends over 18 amino acids.